This T cell receptor beta chain was recovered during a study of regulatory T cells in long-lasting Graves disease. Points from the study as a whole: Not thyroid tissue but only peripheral blood was studied.

Relying on iRepertoire HTBI primers and Arm-PCR of CDR3 regions, the team built TCR beta libraries. MiXCR, run by TCRdb on the multiplex PCR reads, gives a single entry per CDR3 protein. Among 370,000 or so distinct CDR3 sequences listed, under 20% were seen once. This clonotype was seen ten or more times. The antigen is undetermined. CDR1 and CDR2 from the germline V gene are SGHTA and FQGNSA. Trimming removed 1 base from V and 7 bases from J, with 3 bases in between. The CDR3 totals 11 residues. Time point defined: newly diagnosed GD, antithyroid drugs for less than 3 months. PBMC RNA served as the TCR library source. The data also belong to a second study, concerning T cells in Graves' hyperthyroidism and ophthalmopathy. That work contributes: RT-PCR in the first round (using the HTBI primer set) targeted the TCR CDR3.

The gene calls are TRBV7-2 and TRBJ2-3, with D unclear. The sequenced sample was peripheral blood mononuclear cells (PBMCs), obtained at new diagnosis, from a patient treated with antithyroid drugs. This sequence was found in a woman under 30 with Graves disease. DNA of the CDR3: TGTGCCAGCAGCTTAGGCCATACGCAGTATTTT. It yields the protein CASSLGHTQYF.